This passage covers 32 T cell receptor beta chains from one sample sequenced in a study of shared clonotypes between healthy human individuals. Here immunoSEQ multiplex PCR was the method, and the copy in TCRdb shows in-frame clones only, minus some. The table lists 2.5 million or so clones, around 90% of them singletons, with 0.13% to 0.15% in the top ten. Sequencing input: naive CD4+ T cells sorted from blood. The subset here: CD45RA+ positively selected. Receptors were obtained from a man between 18 and 29 years old in good health.

This rearrangement joins TRBV6-6 to TRBJ1-1; TRBD1 aligns across 10 bases. Germline trimming cut 6 bases from V and 5 bases from J; bases unmatched to any gene: 12. The CDR3 consists of 16 residues. From germline, CDR1 is MNHNY and CDR2 SVGAGI (reference sequence). In nucleotides, the CDR3 is TGTGCCAGCAGCTCCGGGACAGGGGTAGGGGGGACTGAAGCTTTCTTT. It encodes CASSSGTGVGGTEAFF.

The chain recombines TRBV5-5 with TRBJ1-4; 9 nucleotides line up with TRBD1. CDR3 length equals 14 residues. J lost 8 bases, V lost 0 bases, and 2 bases had no gene match. Germline lookup yields CDR1 SGHKS and CDR2 YYEKEE (reference sequence). CDR3 sequence reads: CASSLGTGVEKLFF. CDR3 in DNA: TGTGCCAGCAGCTTGGGGACAGGGGTCGAAAAACTGTTTTTT.

A note on this clone: This specimen includes other DNA sequences encoding the same CDR3. This chain uses TRBV10-3 with TRBJ2-5; TRBD2 aligns across 10 bases. CDR3 length: 14 amino acids. Germline CDR1 ENHRY, CDR2 SYGVKD. V lost 5 bases, J lost 2 bases, and 2 bases stayed unmatched. The CDR3 is CAISLAGVQETQYF. CDR3 sequence (DNA): TGTGCCATCAGTCTAGCGGGGGTTCAAGAGACCCAGTACTTC.

The V gene is TRBV7-9, the J gene TRBJ1-2; 9 bases align to TRBD1. This CDR3 comprises 15 residues. J gave up 3 bases and V 5 bases, and 7 bases lay outside the gene matches. CDR1 and CDR2 from the germline V gene are SEHNR and FQNEAQ (reference sequence). The CDR3 sequence is CASSLRTGEDYGYTF. CDR3 bases: TGTGCCAGCAGCCTCAGGACAGGGGAGGACTATGGCTACACCTTC.

The rearrangement links TRBV7-2 to TRBJ2-4; 10 bases line up with TRBD2. Per the germline V gene, CDR1 is SGHTA and CDR2 is FQGNSA. This CDR3 contains 17 residues. Losses at the gene ends were 0 bases for V and 1 base for J; bases not matched to a gene: 3. This chain's CDR3 is CASSLATTSGAKNIQYF. The CDR3 DNA follows: TGTGCCAGCAGCTTAGCGACGACTAGCGGGGCCAAAAACATTCAGTACTTC. Supplemented by reference TRBV7-2 and TRBJ2-4, the full variable domain reads GAGVSQSPSNKVTEKGKDVELRCDPISGHTALYWYRQSLGQGLEFLIYFQGNSAPDKSGLPSDRFSAERTGGSVSTLTIQRTQQEDSAVYLCASSLATTSGAKNIQYFGAGTRLSVL.

The rearrangement links TRBV10-3 to TRBJ1-2; 8 nucleotides align to TRBD1. Germline CDR1 reads ENHRY; CDR2 reads SYGVKD. The CDR3 length is 13 residues. After removal of 7 bases from V and 4 bases from J, the junction contained 5 bases not matched to a gene. The CDR3 DNA reads as TGTGCCATCACTCCGGACAGGGCCTATGGCTACACCTTC. This translates into CAITPDRAYGYTF.

CDR3 sequence (DNA): TGTGCCAGCAGCACAGGGATTGGCTATGGCTACACCTTC. This gives the protein CASSTGIGYGYTF. The rearrangement uses TRBV28 and TRBJ1-2; tentatively, D is TRBD1 (6 bases). V dropped 6 bases and J dropped 4 bases, with 12 bases sitting between them. Germline V lookup: CDR1 MDHEN, CDR2 SYDVKM. The CDR3 runs 13 residues.

CDR3 sequence reads: CAISPGQQNTEAFF. In nucleotides, the CDR3 is TGTGCCATCAGCCCGGGACAGCAGAACACTGAAGCTTTCTTT. The gene calls are TRBV10-3 and TRBJ1-1, with 7 bases that match TRBD1. With 6 bases clipped from V and 1 base from J, the junction kept 5 bases outside the gene matches. The CDR3 runs 14 residues. Germline-derived CDR1 and CDR2 are ENHRY and SYGVKD.

In its sample, this clone was seen once. This CDR3 is CAWSRTGPGGEAFF. CDR3 DNA sequence: TGTGCCTGGAGCCGGACAGGGCCTGGGGGAGAAGCTTTCTTT. The rearrangement links TRBV30 to TRBJ1-1; 8 nucleotides align to TRBD1. Trimming at V came to 3 bases and at J to 8 bases, leaving 11 bases not matched to a gene. This CDR3 comprises 14 residues. Per germline, CDR1 GTSNPN and CDR2 SVGIG (reference sequence).

This chain links TRBV7-2 with TRBJ2-3; maybe TRBD2 (6 bases). CDR1 is SGHTA and CDR2 is FQGNSA in the germline V gene. Trimming took 2 bases from V and 4 from J, leaving 13 bases between them. This CDR3 is 15 amino acids long. This CDR3 is CASSLSRDGPDTQYF. The DNA of the CDR3 is TGTGCCAGCAGCTTATCGCGGGACGGCCCAGATACGCAGTATTTT.

Details on this clone: The identical CDR3 is also encoded by other nucleotide sequences in the sample. The chain uses TRBV7-9 and TRBJ1-5; D is uncertain. V lost 1 base, J lost 1 base, and 5 bases lay in between. Germline V gene sequence: CDR1 SEHNR, CDR2 FQNEAQ (reference sequence). CDR3 length equals 14 residues. This CDR3 reads CASSLGPSNQPQHF. For the CDR3, the DNA is TGTGCCAGCAGCTTAGGGCCCAGCAATCAGCCCCAGCATTTT.

The chain joins TRBV10-3 to TRBJ2-3, with 10 bases identical to TRBD1. The V and J ends lost 6 bases and 4 bases, in that order; junction bases with no gene match: 4. Germline assignment: CDR1 ENHRY and CDR2 SYGVKD. The CDR3 spans 14 residues. The chain's CDR3 is CAIRDGQGADTQYF. DNA for the CDR3: TGTGCCATCAGAGATGGACAGGGGGCAGATACGCAGTATTTT.

The J gene is TRBJ2-2, the V gene TRBV5-4; 8 bases are shared with TRBD2. This CDR3 has 16 amino acids. CDR1 SGHNT and CDR2 YYREEE come from the germline V gene (reference sequence). Losses at the gene ends were 4 bases for V and 6 bases for J; bases not matched to a gene: 11. The CDR3 nucleotides read TGTGCCAGCAGCCCGTCTTCGAGCGGGAGTTCCGGGGAGCTGTTTTTT. Amino acid sequence: CASSPSSSGSSGELFF.

V is TRBV7-2 and J is TRBJ2-1; 7 nucleotides agree with TRBD1. V shed 5 bases, J shed 2 bases, and the junction held 6 bases outside the gene matches. CDR1 SGHTA and CDR2 FQGNSA come from the germline V gene. This CDR3 is built from 15 residues. The DNA for the CDR3 is TGTGCCAGCAGCCACCCCACAGGGGCCTACAATGAGCAGTTCTTC. Encoded protein: CASSHPTGAYNEQFF.

The chain recombines TRBV2 with TRBJ2-7, with 8 bases aligning to TRBD2. V shed 1 base, J shed 5 bases, and the junction held 7 bases outside the gene matches. This CDR3 has 15 residues. Germline V CDR1 and CDR2: SNHLY, FYNNEI. The CDR3 region is CASSEGGGRINEQYF. CDR3 sequence (DNA): TGTGCCAGCAGTGAAGGGGGCGGGAGGATCAACGAGCAGTACTTC.

V and J are TRBV7-2 and TRBJ1-2; 7 bases line up with TRBD1. Germline values: CDR1 SGHTA, CDR2 FQGNSA. J was trimmed by 4 bases and V by 2 bases; bases with no gene match: 7. CDR3 length: 15 residues. CDR3 amino acids: CASSLPTGTAYGYTF. CDR3 nucleotides: TGTGCCAGCAGCTTACCCACCGGGACAGCCTATGGCTACACCTTC.

The chain employs TRBV30 and TRBJ2-5, with unresolved D. Germline V lookup: CDR1 GTSNPN, CDR2 SVGIG (reference sequence). CDR3 length equals 12 residues. V lost 5 bases and J 5 bases, leaving 12 bases between the germline ends. CDR3 coding DNA: TGTGCCTGGCAGCCGGGTTCGGAGACCCAGTACTTC. Encoded protein: CAWQPGSETQYF.

The CDR3: CASSLDGGTINSPLHF. The DNA of the CDR3 is TGTGCCAGCTCACTAGACGGAGGTACCATAAATTCACCCCTCCACTTT. The J gene is TRBJ1-6, the V gene TRBV18; D remains ambiguous. CDR1 is KGHSH, CDR2 LQKENI, per germline. CDR3 length: 16 amino acids. V dropped 4 bases and J dropped 7 bases, with 17 bases sitting between them. The whole variable domain, remainder taken from reference TRBV18 and TRBJ1-6, is NAGVMQNPRHLVRRRGQEARLRCSPMKGHSHVYWYRQLPEEGLKFMVYLQKENIIDESGMPKERFSAEFPKEGPSILRIQQVVRGDSAAYFCASSLDGGTINSPLHFGNGTRLTVT.

The chain joins TRBV6-5 to TRBJ2-2, with no clear D. The CDR3 totals 14 residues. The germline V gene encodes CDR1 MNHEY and CDR2 SVGAGI. V lost 0 bases, J lost 5 bases, and 7 bases lay in between. DNA for the CDR3: TGTGCCAGCAGTTACTCGTCCGATACCGGGGAGCTGTTTTTT. This encodes CASSYSSDTGELFF.

The rearrangement joins TRBV5-6 to TRBJ2-2; D remains unclear. The CDR3 totals 17 residues. In germline, CDR1 is SGHDT, CDR2 YYEEEE. V lost 1 base and J lost 3, with 16 bases in between. The CDR3 DNA sequence: TGTGCCAGCAGCTTGCTCGTAAGGGATCACGACACCGGGGAGCTGTTTTTT. This encodes CASSLLVRDHDTGELFF. Supplemented by reference TRBV5-6 and TRBJ2-2, the full variable domain reads DAGVTQSPTHLIKTRGQQVTLRCSPKSGHDTVSWYQQALGQGPQFIFQYYEEEERQRGNFPDRFSGHQFPNYSSELNVNALLLGDSALYLCASSLLVRDHDTGELFFGEGSRLTVL.

The CDR3 sequence is CAISGDGVAGNTIYF. The CDR3 DNA sequence: TGTGCCATCAGTGGGGATGGGGTGGCTGGAAACACCATATATTTT. The rearrangement uses TRBV10-3 and TRBJ1-3; D ambiguous. V lost 4 bases to trimming and J lost 2 bases, with 12 bases between them. The CDR3 loop spans 15 amino acids. The germline CDR1 and CDR2 sequences are ENHRY and SYGVKD.

CDR3 nucleotides: TGTGCCAGCGTAGGAGATACGCAGTATTTT. It encodes CASVGDTQYF. The rearrangement uses TRBV25-1 and TRBJ2-3; D call uncertain. Trimming removed 8 bases at V and 5 bases at J, with 5 bases between. There are 10 residues in the CDR3. CDR1 and CDR2 (germline): MGHDK, SYGVNS.

This clone has a single count. The chain links TRBV10-2 to TRBJ2-5; D possibly uses TRBD1 or TRBD2 (5 bases each). V lost 5 bases and J 11 bases, leaving 21 bases between the germline ends. This CDR3 has 14 amino acids. Germline CDR1 and CDR2: WSHSY and SAAADI. DNA of the CDR3: TGCGCCAGCAGTTCGACAGTCCCAACGTGGGAGCAGTACTTC. Translation: CASSSTVPTWEQYF.

J is TRBJ2-7 and V is TRBV7-2, with D unclear. CDR3 length: 15 amino acids. Trimming removed 0 bases from V and 4 bases from J, with 13 bases in between. The germline V gene encodes CDR1 SGHTA and CDR2 FQGNSA. The CDR3 DNA sequence: TGTGCCAGCAGCTTAGCGGGATCCCCTGCATACGAGCAGTACTTC. Amino acid sequence: CASSLAGSPAYEQYF.

This chain connects TRBV30 to TRBJ2-3, with 8 bases identical to TRBD2. V gave up 1 base and J gave up 6 bases; unmatched junction bases: 6. CDR1 GTSNPN and CDR2 SVGIG come from the germline V gene (reference sequence). The length of the CDR3 is 14 residues. CDR3 residues: CAWSERGKGDTQYF. The CDR3 DNA is TGTGCCTGGAGTGAGCGGGGGAAAGGCGATACGCAGTATTTT.

This clone came up a few times. The chain recombines TRBV19 with TRBJ1-4, with 9 nucleotides matching TRBD1. Germline V gene sequence: CDR1 LNHDA, CDR2 SQIVND (reference sequence). CDR3 length: 14 residues. V lost 6 bases and J lost 8; bases outside the gene matches: 7. The CDR3 loop is CASREKDRGEKLFF. CDR3 nucleotide sequence: TGTGCCAGTAGAGAAAAGGACAGGGGAGAAAAACTGTTTTTT.

V gene TRBV9 combines with J gene TRBJ2-1; D unresolved. This CDR3 comprises 15 residues. CDR1 and CDR2 (germline): SGDLS, YYNGEE. With 0 bases removed from V and 0 bases from J, the gap between germline ends came to 7 bases. CDR3 sequence reads: CASSVDGISYNEQFF. Here the CDR3 DNA reads TGTGCCAGCAGCGTAGATGGAATCTCCTACAATGAGCAGTTCTTC.

The chain employs TRBV7-9 and TRBJ1-2; perhaps TRBD1 as D (5 bases). The CDR3 runs to 16 residues. Trimming pared 2 bases from V and 2 bases from J, leaving 15 bases between. Germline V lookup: CDR1 SEHNR, CDR2 FQNEAQ (reference sequence). CDR3 amino acids: CASSLRGVTLNYGYTF. The CDR3 DNA reads TGTGCCAGCAGCTTACGGGGGGTCACTTTAAACTATGGCTACACCTTC.

The gene calls are TRBV30 and TRBJ2-3; 11 bases align to TRBD2. The junction had 11 bases not matched to a gene; V was cut back by 3 bases and J by 0 bases. Germline CDR1 GTSNPN, CDR2 SVGIG (reference sequence). This CDR3 is built from 18 residues. Written as DNA, the CDR3 is TGTGCCTGGAGCCGGTTATCGGGACTAGCGGCCAGCACAGATACGCAGTATTTT. Its translation: CAWSRLSGLAASTDTQYF. The complete variable domain, with remaining parts taken from reference TRBV30 and TRBJ2-3, reads SQTIHQWPATLVQPVGSPLSLECTVEGTSNPNLYWYRQAAGRGLQLLFYSVGIGQISSEVPQNLSASRPQDRQFILSSKKLLLSDSGFYLCAWSRLSGLAASTDTQYFGPGTRLTVL.

This chain uses TRBV18 with TRBJ2-1, with unresolved D. Germline V CDR1 and CDR2: KGHSH, LQKENI. CDR3 length equals 15 residues. V was pared by 3 bases and J by 0 bases, with 9 bases between. The CDR3 coding sequence is TGTGCCAGCTCACCCAGGCAGTACTCCTACAATGAGCAGTTCTTC. It translates to CASSPRQYSYNEQFF.

This sequence joins TRBV10-3 and TRBJ1-3; a possible D gene is TRBD1 (5 bases). CDR1 is ENHRY and CDR2 is SYGVKD in the germline V gene. The CDR3 length is 13 residues. The V gene lost 3 bases and the J gene lost 8 bases, with 11 bases spanning the gap. Here the CDR3 DNA reads TGTGCCATCAGTGACGGGGGATCGGACACCATATATTTT. It translates to CAISDGGSDTIYF.

The CDR3 bases are TGTGCCAGCAGTTATGGAGACGGACCCTCTGGGGCCAACGTCCTGACTTTC. It codes for CASSYGDGPSGANVLTF. The chain joins TRBV28 to TRBJ2-6; D is uncertain. The V and J ends lost 4 bases and 0 bases respectively, with 13 bases between them. The CDR3 is 17 residues long. Germline V CDR1 and CDR2: MDHEN, SYDVKM.